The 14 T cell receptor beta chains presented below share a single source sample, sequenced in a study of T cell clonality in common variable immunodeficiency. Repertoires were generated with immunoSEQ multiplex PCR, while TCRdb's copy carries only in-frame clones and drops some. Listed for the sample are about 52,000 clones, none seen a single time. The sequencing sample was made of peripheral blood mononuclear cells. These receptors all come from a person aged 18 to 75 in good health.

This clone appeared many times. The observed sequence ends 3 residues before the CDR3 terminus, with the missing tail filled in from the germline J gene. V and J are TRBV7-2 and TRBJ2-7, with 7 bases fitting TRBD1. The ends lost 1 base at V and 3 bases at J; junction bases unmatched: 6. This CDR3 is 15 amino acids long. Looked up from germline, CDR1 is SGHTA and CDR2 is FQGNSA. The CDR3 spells CASSLGTGFFYEQYF. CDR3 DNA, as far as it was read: TGTGCCAGCAGCTTAGGGACAGGTTTCTTCTACGAG.

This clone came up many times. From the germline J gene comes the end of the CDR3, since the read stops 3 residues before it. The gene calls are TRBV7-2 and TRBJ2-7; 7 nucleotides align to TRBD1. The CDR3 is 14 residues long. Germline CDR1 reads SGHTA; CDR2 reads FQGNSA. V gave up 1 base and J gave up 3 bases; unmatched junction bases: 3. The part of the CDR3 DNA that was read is TGTGCCAGCAGCTTAGACAGGGGACGCTACGAG. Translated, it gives CASSLDRGRYE. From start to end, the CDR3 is CASSLDRGRYEQYF.

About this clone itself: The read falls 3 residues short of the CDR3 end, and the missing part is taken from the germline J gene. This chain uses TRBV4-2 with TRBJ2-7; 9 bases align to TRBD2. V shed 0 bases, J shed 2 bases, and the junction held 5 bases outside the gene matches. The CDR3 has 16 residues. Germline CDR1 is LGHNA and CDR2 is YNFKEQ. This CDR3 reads CASSQDQTSGAYEQYF. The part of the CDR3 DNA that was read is TGTGCCAGCAGCCAAGATCAGACTAGCGGAGCCTACGAG.

The sequenced CDR3 bases are TGTGCCAGCAGTGGTTCAGGACAGGGAAAGGGTGGA. It translates to CASSGSGQGKGG. The full CDR3 reads CASSGSGQGKGGAFF. The chain couples TRBV6-1 to TRBJ1-1; TRBD1 matches 8 bases. The read terminates 3 residues ahead of where the CDR3 ends, so the germline J gene completes it. The CDR3 sequence is 15 residues long. CDR1 MNHNS and CDR2 SASEGT come from the germline V gene.

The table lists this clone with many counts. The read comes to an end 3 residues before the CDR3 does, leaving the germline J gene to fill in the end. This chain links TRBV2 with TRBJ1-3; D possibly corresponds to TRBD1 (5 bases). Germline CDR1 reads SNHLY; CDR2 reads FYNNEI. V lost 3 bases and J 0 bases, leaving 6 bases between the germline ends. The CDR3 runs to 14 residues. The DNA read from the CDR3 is TGTGCCAGCAGTGATGGGGCCTCTGGAAACACC. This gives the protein CASSDGASGNT. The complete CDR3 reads CASSDGASGNTIYF.

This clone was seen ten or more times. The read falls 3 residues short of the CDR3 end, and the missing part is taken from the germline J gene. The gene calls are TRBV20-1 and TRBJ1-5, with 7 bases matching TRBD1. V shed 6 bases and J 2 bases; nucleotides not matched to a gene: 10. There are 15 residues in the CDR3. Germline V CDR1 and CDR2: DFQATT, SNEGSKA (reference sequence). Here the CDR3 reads CSARDRQRGNQPQHF. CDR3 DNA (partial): TGCAGTGCCAGGGACAGACAGAGGGGCAATCAGCCC.

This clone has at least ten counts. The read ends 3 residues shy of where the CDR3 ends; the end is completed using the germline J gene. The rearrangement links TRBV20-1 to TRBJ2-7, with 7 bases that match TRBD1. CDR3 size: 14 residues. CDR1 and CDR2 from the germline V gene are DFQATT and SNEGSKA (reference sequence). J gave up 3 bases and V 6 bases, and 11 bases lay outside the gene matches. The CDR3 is CSARLDRVNYEQYF. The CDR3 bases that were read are TGCAGTGCGCGATTAGACAGGGTTAACTACGAG.

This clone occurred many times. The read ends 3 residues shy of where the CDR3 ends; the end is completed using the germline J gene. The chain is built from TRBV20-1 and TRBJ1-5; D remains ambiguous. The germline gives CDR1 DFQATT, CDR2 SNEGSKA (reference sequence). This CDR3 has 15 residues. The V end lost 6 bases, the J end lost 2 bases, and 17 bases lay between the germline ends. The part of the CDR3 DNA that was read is TGCAGTGCCATACACGAATGGTTGGGCAATCAGCCC. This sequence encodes CSAIHEWLGNQP. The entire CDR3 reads CSAIHEWLGNQPQHF.

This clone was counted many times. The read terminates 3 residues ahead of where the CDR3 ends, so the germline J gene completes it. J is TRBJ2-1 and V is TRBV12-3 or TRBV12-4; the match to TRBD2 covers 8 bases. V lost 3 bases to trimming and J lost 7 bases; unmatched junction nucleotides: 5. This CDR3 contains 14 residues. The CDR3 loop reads CASSFVAGRNEQFF. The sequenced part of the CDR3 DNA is TGTGCCAGCAGTTTTGTAGCGGGAAGGAATGAG.

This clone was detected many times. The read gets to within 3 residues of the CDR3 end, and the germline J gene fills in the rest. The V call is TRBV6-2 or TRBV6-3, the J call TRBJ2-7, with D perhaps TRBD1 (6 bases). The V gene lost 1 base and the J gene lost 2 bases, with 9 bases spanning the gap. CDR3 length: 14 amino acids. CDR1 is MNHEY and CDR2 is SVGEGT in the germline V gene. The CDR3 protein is CASSYLGQTYEQYF. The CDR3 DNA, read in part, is TGTGCCAGCAGTTACTTGGGACAAACCTACGAG.

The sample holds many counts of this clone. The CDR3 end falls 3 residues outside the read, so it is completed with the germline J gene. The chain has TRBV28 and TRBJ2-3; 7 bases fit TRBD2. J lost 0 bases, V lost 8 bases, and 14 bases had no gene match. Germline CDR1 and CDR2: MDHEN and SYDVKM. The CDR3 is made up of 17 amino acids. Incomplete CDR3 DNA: TGTGCCAGCCCAACGACGCGGGAGAGGACCAGCACAGATACG. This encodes CASPTTRERTSTDT. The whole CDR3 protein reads CASPTTRERTSTDTQYF. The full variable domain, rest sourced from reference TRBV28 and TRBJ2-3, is DVKVTQSSRYLVKRTGEKVFLECVQDMDHENMFWYRQDPGLGLRLIYFSYDVKMKEKGDIPEGYSVSREKKERFSLILESASTNQTSMYLCASPTTRERTSTDTQYFGPGTRLTVL.

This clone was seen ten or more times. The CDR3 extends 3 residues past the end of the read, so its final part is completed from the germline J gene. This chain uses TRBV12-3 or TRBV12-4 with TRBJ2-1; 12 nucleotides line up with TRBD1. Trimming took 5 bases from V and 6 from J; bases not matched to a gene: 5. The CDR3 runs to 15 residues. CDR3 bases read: TGTGCCAGCAGTCCCGGGACAGGGGGCATCAATGAG. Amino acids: CASSPGTGGINE. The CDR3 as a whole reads CASSPGTGGINEQFF.

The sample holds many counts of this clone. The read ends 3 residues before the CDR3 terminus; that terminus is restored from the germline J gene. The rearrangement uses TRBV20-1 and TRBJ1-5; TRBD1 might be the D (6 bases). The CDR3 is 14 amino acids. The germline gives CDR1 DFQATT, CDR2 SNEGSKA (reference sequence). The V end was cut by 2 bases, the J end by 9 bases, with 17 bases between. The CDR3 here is CSARRTDPMRPQHF. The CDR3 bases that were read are TGCAGTGCTAGAAGGACAGACCCAATGCGGCCC.

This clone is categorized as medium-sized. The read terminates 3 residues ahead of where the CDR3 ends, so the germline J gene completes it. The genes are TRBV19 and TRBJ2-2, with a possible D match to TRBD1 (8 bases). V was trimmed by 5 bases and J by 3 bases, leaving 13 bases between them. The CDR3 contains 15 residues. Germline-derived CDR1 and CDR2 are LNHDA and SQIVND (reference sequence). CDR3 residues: CASSPTGGDTGELFF. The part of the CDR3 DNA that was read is TGTGCCAGTAGTCCAACAGGGGGGGACACCGGGGAG.